Sequencing of this T cell receptor (beta chain) was carried out in a study of blood T cells in healthy people across ages. This CDR3 region has 13 residues. V gave up 5 bases and J gave up 12 bases, with 19 bases separating them. CDR1 is SGHTA and CDR2 is FQGNSA in the germline V gene. Drawing of peripheral blood yielded roughly 10 milliliters from each donor. Combining a sample-barcoded 5' primer with a J-beta primer mix, a second PCR ran for roughly 7 to 11 cycles. TCRdb re-derived calls from the 5' RACE reads in MiXCR, one entry per CDR3 protein. Counted here are roughly 1.5 million distinct CDR3 sequences, approximately 39% occurring once; the ten biggest clones make up around 4%.

The sequenced sample was blood. This receptor was identified in a woman between 18 and 30 years old in good health. V is TRBV7-2 and J is TRBJ1-2; no firm D call. CDR3 residues: CASSVHPTGPHTF. For the CDR3, the DNA is TGTGCCAGCAGCGTGCATCCAACGGGCCCCCACACCTTC.